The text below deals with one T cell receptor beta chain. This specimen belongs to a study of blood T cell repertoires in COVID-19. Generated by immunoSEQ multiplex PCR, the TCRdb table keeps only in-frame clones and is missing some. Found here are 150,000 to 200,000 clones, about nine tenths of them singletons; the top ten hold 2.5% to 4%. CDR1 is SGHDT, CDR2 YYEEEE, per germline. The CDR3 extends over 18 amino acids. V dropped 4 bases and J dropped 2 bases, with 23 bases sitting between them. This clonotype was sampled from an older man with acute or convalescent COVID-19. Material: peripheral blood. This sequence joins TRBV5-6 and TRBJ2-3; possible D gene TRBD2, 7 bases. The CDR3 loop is CASSIPLRGGGFTDTQYF. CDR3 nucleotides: TGTGCCAGCAGCATCCCACTTAGGGGAGGGGGATTCACAGATACGCAGTATTTT.